These T cell receptor beta chains were read from a single sample in a study of blood T cell repertoires in COVID-19. The repertoire was sequenced with immunoSEQ multiplex PCR; TCRdb's copy has only in-frame clones and lacks some. This sample has 40,000 or so clones, with about 86% found just once. Sequencing was carried out using peripheral blood. The origin of the receptors is a man aged 35-49 years with active COVID-19. The CDR3 runs from the conserved cysteine through the conserved F or W. A D gene is named only where the DNA matches it firmly. Clone size is shown for a subset of rows, as once, few, many or a class of expanded clone.

clone_size	j_call	v_call	d_call	cdr3_aa	cdr3_nt
.	TRBJ2-7	TRBV4-2	TRBD1	CASSPGGYEQYF	TGTGCCAGCAGCCCAGGGGGCTACGAGCAGTACTTC
once	TRBJ2-6	TRBV19	.	CASSISQGRGANVLTF	TGTGCCAGTAGTATATCACAGGGTAGGGGGGCCAACGTCCTGACTTTC
.	TRBJ2-5	TRBV28	TRBD1	CASRPIWDRSYQETQYF	TGTGCCAGCAGGCCCATTTGGGACAGGTCGTACCAAGAGACCCAGTACTTC
.	TRBJ1-6	TRBV7-2	.	CASSFPRSSYNSPLHF	TGTGCCAGCAGCTTTCCGAGGAGCTCCTATAATTCACCCCTCCACTTT
.	TRBJ2-3	TRBV6-5	.	CASSYSAEGADTQYF	TGTGCCAGCAGTTACTCGGCCGAAGGGGCAGATACGCAGTATTTT
.	TRBJ2-3	TRBV2	.	CASNGGQGDTQYF	TGTGCCAGCAATGGCGGCCAGGGGGATACGCAGTATTTT
.	TRBJ2-7	TRBV10-1	.	CASSESGRPYEQYF	TGCGCCAGCAGTGAGAGCGGGCGACCCTACGAGCAGTACTTC
.	TRBJ1-4	TRBV18	.	CASSPYSGSANEKLFF	TGTGCCAGCTCACCGTACTCAGGTTCGGCTAATGAAAAACTGTTTTTT
.	TRBJ2-3	TRBV15	TRBD1	CATSRDRPDTQYF	TGTGCCACCAGCAGGGACAGGCCAGATACGCAGTATTTT
.	TRBJ2-2	TRBV9	TRBD2	CASSGGLAGTGELFF	TGTGCCAGCAGCGGGGGACTAGCGGGCACCGGGGAGCTGTTTTTT
.	TRBJ2-2	TRBV28	TRBD1	CASSPPGTGGPVGSAGELFF	TGTGCCAGCAGTCCCCCCGGGACAGGGGGCCCAGTTGGGTCGGCCGGGGAGCTGTTTTTT
.	TRBJ1-1	TRBV6-5	.	CASRDRFMNTEAFF	TGTGCCAGCAGGGACAGATTTATGAACACTGAAGCTTTCTTT
.	TRBJ2-1	TRBV9	.	CASGVGQRSYNEQFF	TGTGCCAGCGGAGTCGGGCAGCGGTCCTACAATGAGCAGTTCTTC
once	TRBJ1-2	TRBV28	.	CASSLDLQFRQDNNYGYTF	TGTGCCAGCAGTCTAGACCTTCAATTTAGACAGGATAACAACTATGGCTACACCTTC
.	TRBJ1-4	TRBV3-1/TRBV3-2	.	CASSHQPKYRFPRLFF	TGTGCCAGCAGCCATCAACCAAAATACAGGTTCCCCCGACTGTTTTTT
.	TRBJ2-5	TRBV29-1	TRBD1	CSVDLRGQGAQTQYF	TGCAGCGTTGATTTAAGGGGACAGGGGGCTCAGACCCAGTACTTC
.	TRBJ2-1	TRBV6-1	.	CASSARTGPTYNEQFF	TGTGCCAGCAGTGCTCGTACAGGGCCAACCTACAATGAGCAGTTCTTC
.	TRBJ1-4	TRBV29-1	.	CSVGDLNEKLFF	TGCAGCGTCGGGGACTTAAATGAAAAACTGTTTTTT
once	TRBJ1-2	TRBV6-4	.	CASSDFPGVAYGYTF	TGTGCCAGCAGTGACTTTCCAGGGGTAGCCTATGGCTACACCTTC
.	TRBJ1-1	TRBV19	.	CASSGVGEAFF	TGTGCCTCCTCGGGAGTGGGTGAAGCTTTCTTT
.	TRBJ1-5	TRBV20-1	.	CSASVTVSNQPQHF	TGCAGTGCTAGTGTAACAGTTAGCAATCAGCCCCAGCATTTT
.	TRBJ1-1	TRBV5-5	.	CASSLWGDTEAFF	TGTGCCAGCAGCTTGTGGGGAGACACTGAAGCTTTCTTT
.	TRBJ1-4	TRBV7-2	.	CASSVQGATNEKLFF	TGTGCCAGCAGCGTACAGGGCGCAACTAATGAAAAACTGTTTTTT
.	TRBJ1-2	TRBV5-4	.	CASSLVGVDYGYTF	TGTGCCAGCAGCTTGGTGGGAGTCGACTATGGCTACACCTTC
.	TRBJ1-1	TRBV5-6	.	CASSLGERVTEAFF	TGTGCCAGCAGCTTGGGGGAGAGGGTAACTGAAGCTTTCTTT
.	TRBJ2-3	TRBV6-5	TRBD1	CASTRTGSTDTQYF	TGTGCCAGCACTAGGACAGGGAGCACAGATACGCAGTATTTT
.	TRBJ1-1	TRBV11-3	.	CASSFGGDTEAFF	TGTGCCAGCAGCTTCGGCGGGGACACTGAAGCTTTCTTT
.	TRBJ2-3	TRBV7-9	TRBD2	CASSRTSGRGMTDTQYF	TGTGCCAGCAGCAGGACTAGCGGGAGGGGTATGACAGATACGCAGTATTTT
.	TRBJ2-2	TRBV30	.	CAWAGDTGELFF	TGTGCCTGGGCAGGGGATACCGGGGAGCTGTTTTTT
.	TRBJ1-1	TRBV7-9	TRBD1	CASSRHRGDSRMNTEAFF	TGTGCCAGCAGCCGACACAGGGGCGACTCAAGAATGAACACTGAAGCTTTCTTT
.	TRBJ2-7	TRBV21-1	.	CASSNFKSGKSSYEQYF	TGTGCCAGCAGCAATTTTAAAAGCGGGAAGAGCTCCTACGAGCAGTACTTC
.	TRBJ2-7	TRBV27	TRBD1	CASNAGTASSYEQYF	TGTGCCAGCAACGCCGGGACAGCGAGCTCCTACGAGCAGTACTTC
.	TRBJ2-7	TRBV19	TRBD2	CASSPHRRGGRLYEQYF	TGTGCCAGTAGTCCCCACCGGAGGGGCGGGAGACTCTACGAGCAGTACTTC
few	TRBJ2-5	TRBV2	.	CASNRGGVETQYF	TGTGCCAGCAATAGGGGGGGGGTAGAGACCCAGTACTTC
few	TRBJ2-7	TRBV28	.	CASSSEGTGTYEQYF	TGTGCCAGCAGCTCGGAGGGGACGGGGACCTACGAGCAGTACTTC
.	TRBJ1-2	TRBV6-5	.	CASKGYYGYTF	TGTGCCAGCAAGGGGTACTATGGCTACACCTTC
.	TRBJ1-1	TRBV5-4	TRBD1	CASSEHRGVITEAFF	TGTGCCAGCAGCGAACACAGGGGGGTTATCACTGAAGCTTTCTTT
.	TRBJ2-7	TRBV6-5	TRBD1	CASSPSRSGGEQYF	TGTGCCAGCAGTCCTTCCCGTTCAGGGGGAGAGCAGTACTTC